The source of this TCR beta chain is a study of OX40 agonist ivuxolimab in advanced cancers. Background for the entire study: Ivuxolimab was a fully human IgG2 agonistic monoclonal antibody targeting the costimulatory receptor OX40 (CD134). Patients were allowed to have had prior anti-PD-1, anti-PD-L1 or anti-CTLA-4 therapy, and 40% of the dose-escalation patients had previously received checkpoint inhibitors. Among the roughly 54 dose-escalation patients, around 20 had hepatocellular carcinoma, approximately 15 melanoma, 9 renal cell carcinoma and 9 head and neck cancer. Intravenous ivuxolimab was administered to patients every 2 weeks at six dose levels: 0.01, 0.1, 0.3, 1.5, 3 and 10 mg/kg. The paper reports the monotherapy dose-escalation portion (N of about 47 patients) of the phase I ivuxolimab trial. In the dose-escalation cohort, about four fifths of patients were male, and the mean age was 60 years with a range of roughly 20 to 79. Peripheral TCRbeta sequencing was intended to test whether TCR sequence diversity was altered and clonal T-cell expansion was caused by ivuxolimab. Three dose-escalation patients achieved partial responses, one with hepatocellular carcinoma and two with cutaneous melanoma.

Patients with autoimmune disease history or receiving systemic immunosuppression were excluded from the trial. Peripheral blood for TCR sequencing was collected from all dose cohorts at baseline, on cycle 4 day 1, and on cycle 7 day 1. The samples were drawn from a first-in-human, open-label, multicenter phase I dose-escalation trial of ivuxolimab. Adults with locally advanced or metastatic melanoma, renal cell carcinoma, hepatocellular carcinoma or head and neck squamous cell carcinoma were enrolled in the trial. Before TCR sequencing, CD4+ T cells and CD8+ T cells were sorted from peripheral blood as separate populations. Overall study outcomes, separate from this receptor: Which antigens the clonally expanded peripheral T cells were specific for was not determined. Low levels of normalized T-cell clonal expansion were also shown by some nonresponding patients. In the 0.1-3.0 mg/kg groups, partial responders were among the patients with the lowest normalized peripheral clonal expansion, particularly in CD8+ T cells. On average, CD8+ T cells showed more expanded clones than CD4+ T cells after ivuxolimab. At doses from 0.1 to 3.0 mg/kg, clonal expansion was seen in both CD4+ and CD8+ blood T cells between baseline and week 6.

Genomic DNA was extracted from sorted cells for sequencing of the TCRbeta CDR3 region. The immunoSEQ Assay was used to sequence the TCRbeta CDR3 regions. This immuneACCESS table, as held by TCRdb, lists in-frame sequences with V and J called but not all clones. Of the missing ones, under half trace to an unresolved V gene in checked studies; the others have no known cause. The table for this sample lists over 65,000 clones; roughly 91% of them were counted only once. The ten largest clones capture about 1.8% of the sample. Turning to this clone: No cognate antigen has been identified for it. No qualities accompany the bases; no much larger clone lies one base away.

The source is an adult with an advanced solid tumor such as melanoma, head and neck, liver or kidney cancer. The sequenced sample was CD4+ or CD8+ T cells sorted from blood, obtained in a trial of the OX40 agonist ivuxolimab.

The CDR3 protein sequence reads: CASSLAGSGNTDTQYF. The DNA reads TGCGCCAGCAGCTTGGCTGGTAGCGGAAACACAGATACGCAGTATTTT. The chain couples TRBV5-1 to TRBJ2-3, and TRBD2 may be the D gene, going by 6 matching bases. V and J lose 0 bases and 2 bases, and a span of 13 bases separates them. The CDR3 contains 16 residues, cysteine and phenylalanine counted. Just CDR3 DNA is preserved here, 48 bases in frame from base 1. Via the germline V gene, CDR1 is SGHRS and CDR2 YFSETQ.